Below, 3 T cell receptor beta chains from the same sample are listed, as sequenced in a study of blood T cell repertoires in COVID-19. Libraries were prepared by immunoSEQ multiplex PCR; TCRdb keeps only in-frame clonotypes and omits some of them. The sample lists roughly 150,000 clones, around 87% occurring once. Sequenced: peripheral blood. All receptors come from a young man with COVID-19, enrolled during active disease.

This clone has only one observation. The chain uses TRBV27 and TRBJ2-3; a possible D gene is TRBD2 (5 bases). The CDR3 extends over 16 amino acids. V lost 3 bases to trimming and J lost 0 bases, with 13 bases between them. Germline V CDR1 and CDR2: MNHEY, SMNVEV (reference sequence). As DNA, the CDR3 is TGTGCCAGCAGTTTCGCCTTTCGGACTAGCACAGATACGCAGTATTTT. Amino acid sequence: CASSFAFRTSTDTQYF.

The CDR3 region has the DNA TGTGCCAGCAGCCAACTGGGACTAGCTGGCGATGAGCAGTTCTTC. It translates to CASSQLGLAGDEQFF. J is TRBJ2-1 and V is TRBV3-1 (or the pseudogene TRBV3-2); 9 nucleotides match TRBD2. Trimming at V came to 2 bases and at J to 8 bases, leaving 7 bases not matched to a gene. CDR1 and CDR2 from the germline V gene are LGHDT and YNNKEL (reference sequence). The CDR3 length is 15 residues.

This clone occurred once. In the same sample, other DNA sequences code for this CDR3. J is TRBJ2-7 and V is TRBV27; weak D call: TRBD1 (5 bases). Trimming removed 6 bases from V and 2 bases from J, with 11 bases in between. This CDR3 region has 13 residues. Germline CDR1 is MNHEY and CDR2 is SMNVEV (reference sequence). The CDR3 region has the DNA TGTGCCAGCAGCTTAGGACAAACCTACGAGCAGTACTTC. Translating gives CASSLGQTYEQYF.